Relative to its sample, the clone carrying this TCR gamma chain is large. The same CDR3 also results from other DNA sequences found in this sample. These data originate in a study of gamma-delta chains in newborns, infants, children. The wider study: Microbial exposure reportedly drives polyclonal innate γδ T cell expansion after birth.

The CDR3 consists of 15 residues. V was clipped by 4 bases and J by 4 bases; unmatched bases: 13. The germline CDR1 and CDR2 sequences are GITISATS and ISYDGTV (reference sequence). TCRdb re-called the reads using CATT. In the table there are 1,000 to 1,400 gamma-chain clones, around 4.1% of which are singletons. This sequence joins TRGV9 and TRGJ1 or TRGJ2. This TCR derives from a child who was a newborn, infant or young child, either healthy, febrile or measles-vaccinated (not recorded which). Sequencing was done on a sample of blood. The CDR3 DNA reads as TGTGCCTTGTGGGAAGGGGGAATTGGCTATTATAAGAAACTCTTT. It is translated as CALWEGGIGYYKKLF.